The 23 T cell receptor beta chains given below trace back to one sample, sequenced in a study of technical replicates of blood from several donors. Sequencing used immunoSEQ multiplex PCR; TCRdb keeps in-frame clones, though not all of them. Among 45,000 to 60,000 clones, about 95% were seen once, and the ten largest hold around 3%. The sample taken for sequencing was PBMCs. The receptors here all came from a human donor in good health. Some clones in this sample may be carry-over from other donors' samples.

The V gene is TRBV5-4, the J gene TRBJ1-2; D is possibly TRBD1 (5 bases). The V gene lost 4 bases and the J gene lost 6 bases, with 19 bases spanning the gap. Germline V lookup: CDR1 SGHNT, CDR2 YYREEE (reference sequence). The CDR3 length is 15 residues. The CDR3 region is CASSPPAQGLHGYTF. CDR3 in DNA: TGTGCCAGCAGCCCACCGGCCCAGGGTTTGCATGGCTACACCTTC.

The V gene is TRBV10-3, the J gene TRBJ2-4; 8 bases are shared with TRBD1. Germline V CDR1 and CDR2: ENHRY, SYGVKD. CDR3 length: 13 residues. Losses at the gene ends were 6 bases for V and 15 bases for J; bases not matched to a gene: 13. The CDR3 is CAISPGQGNVPYF. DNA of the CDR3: TGTGCCATCAGCCCCGGACAGGGCAACGTTCCGTACTTC.

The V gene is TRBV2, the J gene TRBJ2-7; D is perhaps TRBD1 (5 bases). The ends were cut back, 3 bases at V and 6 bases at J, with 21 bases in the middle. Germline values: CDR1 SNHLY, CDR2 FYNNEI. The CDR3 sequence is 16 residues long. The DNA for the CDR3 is TGTGCCAGCAGTGATAATCGACAGCAGAATCGAGGCGAGCAGTACTTC. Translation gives CASSDNRQQNRGEQYF.

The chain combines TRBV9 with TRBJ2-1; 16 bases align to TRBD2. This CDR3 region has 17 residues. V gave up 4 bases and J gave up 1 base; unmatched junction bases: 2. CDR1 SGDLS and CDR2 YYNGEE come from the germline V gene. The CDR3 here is CASSPGLAGGSYNEQFF. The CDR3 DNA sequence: TGTGCCAGCAGCCCGGGACTAGCGGGGGGGTCCTACAATGAGCAGTTCTTC.

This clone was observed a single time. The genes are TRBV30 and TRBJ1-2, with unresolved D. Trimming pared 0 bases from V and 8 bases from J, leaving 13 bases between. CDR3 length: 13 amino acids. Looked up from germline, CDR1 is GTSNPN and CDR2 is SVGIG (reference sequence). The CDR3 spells CAWSVSGGKGYTF. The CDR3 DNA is TGTGCCTGGAGTGTTAGCGGTGGCAAAGGCTACACCTTC.

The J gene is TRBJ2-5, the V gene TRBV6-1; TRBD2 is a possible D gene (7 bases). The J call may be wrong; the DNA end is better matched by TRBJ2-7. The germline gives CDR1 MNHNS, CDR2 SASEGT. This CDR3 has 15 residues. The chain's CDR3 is CASSAEGGSSYEQYF. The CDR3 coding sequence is TGTGCCAGCAGTGCCGAGGGGGGGAGCTCCTACGAGCAGTACTTC.

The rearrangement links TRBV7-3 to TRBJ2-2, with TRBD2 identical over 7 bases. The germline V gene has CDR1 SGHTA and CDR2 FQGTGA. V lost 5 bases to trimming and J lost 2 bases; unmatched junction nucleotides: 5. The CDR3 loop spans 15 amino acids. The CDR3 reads CASSLSGDNTGELFF. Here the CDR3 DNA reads TGTGCCAGCAGCCTGAGCGGGGACAACACCGGGGAGCTGTTTTTT.

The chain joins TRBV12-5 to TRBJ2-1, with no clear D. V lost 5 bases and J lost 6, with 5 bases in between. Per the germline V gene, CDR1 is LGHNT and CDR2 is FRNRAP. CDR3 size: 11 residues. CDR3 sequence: CASGISNEQFF. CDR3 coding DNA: TGTGCTAGTGGTATCTCCAATGAGCAGTTCTTC.

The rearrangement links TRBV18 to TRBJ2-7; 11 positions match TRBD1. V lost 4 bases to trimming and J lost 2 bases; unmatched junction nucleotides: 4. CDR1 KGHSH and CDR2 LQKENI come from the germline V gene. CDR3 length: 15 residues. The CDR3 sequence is CASSRRDRGTYEQYF. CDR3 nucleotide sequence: TGTGCCAGCTCACGACGGGACAGGGGGACCTACGAGCAGTACTTC.

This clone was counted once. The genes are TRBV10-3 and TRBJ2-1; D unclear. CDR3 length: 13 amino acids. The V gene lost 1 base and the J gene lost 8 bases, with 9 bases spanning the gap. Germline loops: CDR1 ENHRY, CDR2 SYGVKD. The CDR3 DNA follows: TGTGCCATCAGTGAGTGGGCCTCGGATGAGCAGTTCTTC. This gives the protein CAISEWASDEQFF.

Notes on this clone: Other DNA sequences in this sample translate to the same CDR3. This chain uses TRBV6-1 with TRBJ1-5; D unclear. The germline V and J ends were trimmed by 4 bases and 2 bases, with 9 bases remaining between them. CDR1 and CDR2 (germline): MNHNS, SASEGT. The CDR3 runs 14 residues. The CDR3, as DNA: TGTGCCAGCAGTGGGGCGGGTGGCAATCAGCCCCAGCATTTT. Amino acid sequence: CASSGAGGNQPQHF.

CDR3 nucleotides: TGTGCCAGCAGCCAAGATTGGGGGCTAGCGGGAGAGAAGACCCAGTACTTC. It translates to CASSQDWGLAGEKTQYF. V usage is TRBV14 and J usage is TRBJ2-5, with 10 bases matching TRBD2. V trimming: 0 bases; J trimming: 6 bases; junction bases outside the gene matches: 10. Germline values: CDR1 SGHDN, CDR2 FVKESK. The CDR3 is 17 amino acids.

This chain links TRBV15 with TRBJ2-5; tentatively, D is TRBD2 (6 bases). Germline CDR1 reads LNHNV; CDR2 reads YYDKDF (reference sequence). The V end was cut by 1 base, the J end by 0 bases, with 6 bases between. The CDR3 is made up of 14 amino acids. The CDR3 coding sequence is TGTGCCACCAGCAGAGCGGGGGACCAAGAGACCCAGTACTTC. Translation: CATSRAGDQETQYF.

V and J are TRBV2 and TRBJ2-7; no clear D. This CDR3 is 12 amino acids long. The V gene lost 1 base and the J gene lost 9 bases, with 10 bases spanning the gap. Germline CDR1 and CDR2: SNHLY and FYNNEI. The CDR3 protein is CASSEGDFRQYF. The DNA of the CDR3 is TGTGCCAGCAGTGAAGGCGACTTCAGGCAGTACTTC.

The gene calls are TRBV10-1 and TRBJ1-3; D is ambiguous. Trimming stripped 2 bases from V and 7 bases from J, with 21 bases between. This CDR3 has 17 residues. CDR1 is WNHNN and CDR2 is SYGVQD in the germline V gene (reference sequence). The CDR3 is CASSEGWVPPQRNTIYF. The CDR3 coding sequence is TGCGCCAGCAGTGAGGGGTGGGTCCCCCCTCAGCGGAACACCATATATTTT.

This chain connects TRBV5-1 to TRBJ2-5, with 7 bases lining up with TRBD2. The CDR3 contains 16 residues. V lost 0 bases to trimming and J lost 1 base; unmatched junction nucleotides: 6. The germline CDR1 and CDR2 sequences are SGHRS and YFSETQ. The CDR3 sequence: CASSLVGTKTQETQYF. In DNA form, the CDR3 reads TGCGCCAGCAGCTTGGTAGGGACTAAAACCCAAGAGACCCAGTACTTC.

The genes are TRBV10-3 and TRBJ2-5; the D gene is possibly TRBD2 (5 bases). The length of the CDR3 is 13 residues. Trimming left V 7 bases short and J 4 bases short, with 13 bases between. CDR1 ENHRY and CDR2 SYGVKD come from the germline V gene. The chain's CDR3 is CAIKDSSTETQYF. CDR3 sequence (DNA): TGTGCCATCAAGGACTCCAGCACAGAGACCCAGTACTTC.

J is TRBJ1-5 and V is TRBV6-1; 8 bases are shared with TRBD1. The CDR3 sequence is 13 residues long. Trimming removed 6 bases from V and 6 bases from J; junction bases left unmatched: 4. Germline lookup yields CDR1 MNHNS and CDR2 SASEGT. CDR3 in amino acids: CASSGQGGQPQHF. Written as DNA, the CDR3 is TGTGCCAGCAGCGGACAGGGCGGTCAGCCCCAGCATTTT.

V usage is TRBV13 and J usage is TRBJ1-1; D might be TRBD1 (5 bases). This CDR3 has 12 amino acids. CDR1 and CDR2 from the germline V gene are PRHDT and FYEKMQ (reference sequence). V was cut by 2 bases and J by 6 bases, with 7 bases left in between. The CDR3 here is CASSLQGSEAFF. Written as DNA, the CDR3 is TGTGCCAGCAGCTTACAGGGCTCTGAAGCTTTCTTT.

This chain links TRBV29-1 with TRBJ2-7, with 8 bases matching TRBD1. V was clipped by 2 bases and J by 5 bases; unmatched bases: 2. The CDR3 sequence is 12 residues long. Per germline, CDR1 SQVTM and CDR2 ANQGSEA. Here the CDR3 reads CSVERTGNEQYF. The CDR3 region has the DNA TGCAGCGTTGAAAGGACAGGGAACGAGCAGTACTTC.

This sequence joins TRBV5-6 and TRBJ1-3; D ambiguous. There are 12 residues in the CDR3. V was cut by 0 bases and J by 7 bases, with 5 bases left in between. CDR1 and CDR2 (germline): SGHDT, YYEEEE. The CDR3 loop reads CASSLGSNTIYF. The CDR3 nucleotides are TGTGCCAGCAGCTTGGGAAGCAACACCATATATTTT.

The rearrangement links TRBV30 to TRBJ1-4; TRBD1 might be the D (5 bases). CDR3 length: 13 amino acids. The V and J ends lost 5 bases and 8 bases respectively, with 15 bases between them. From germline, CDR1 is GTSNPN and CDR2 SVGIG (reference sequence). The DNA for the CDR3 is TGTGCCTGGGTCCCCAGGGAAGGAGAAAAACTGTTTTTT. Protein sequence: CAWVPREGEKLFF.

The CDR3 bases are TGTGCCAGCTCACCTTCAGGGATGACGAACACTGAAGCTTTCTTT. Amino acids: CASSPSGMTNTEAFF. The V call is TRBV18, the J call TRBJ1-1; a weak D match, TRBD1 (5 bases). V dropped 3 bases and J dropped 1 base, with 12 bases sitting between them. The CDR3 has 15 residues. The V gene's germline CDR1 is KGHSH and CDR2 LQKENI.